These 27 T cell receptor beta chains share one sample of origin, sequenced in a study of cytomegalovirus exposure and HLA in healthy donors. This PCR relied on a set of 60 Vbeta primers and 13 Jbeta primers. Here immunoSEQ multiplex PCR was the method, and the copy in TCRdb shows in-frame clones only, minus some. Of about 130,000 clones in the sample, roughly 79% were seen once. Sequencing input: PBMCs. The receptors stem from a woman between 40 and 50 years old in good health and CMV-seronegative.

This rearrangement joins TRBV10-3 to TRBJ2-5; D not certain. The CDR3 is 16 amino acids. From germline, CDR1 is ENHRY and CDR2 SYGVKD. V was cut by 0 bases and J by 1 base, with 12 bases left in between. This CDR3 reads CAISESSMASQETQYF. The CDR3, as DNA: TGTGCCATCAGTGAGTCGAGCATGGCTAGCCAAGAGACCCAGTACTTC.

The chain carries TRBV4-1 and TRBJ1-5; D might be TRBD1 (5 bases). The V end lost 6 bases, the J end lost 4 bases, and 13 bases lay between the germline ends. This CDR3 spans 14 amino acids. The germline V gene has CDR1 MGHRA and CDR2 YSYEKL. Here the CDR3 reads CASRAGGYNQPQHF. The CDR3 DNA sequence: TGCGCCAGCAGGGCCGGGGGATATAATCAGCCCCAGCATTTT.

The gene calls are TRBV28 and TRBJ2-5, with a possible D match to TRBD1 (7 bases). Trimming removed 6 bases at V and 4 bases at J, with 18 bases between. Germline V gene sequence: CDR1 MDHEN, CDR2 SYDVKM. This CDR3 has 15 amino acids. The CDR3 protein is CASSLREQGGETQYF. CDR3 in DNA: TGTGCCAGCAGCCTCAGGGAGCAGGGGGGAGAGACCCAGTACTTC.

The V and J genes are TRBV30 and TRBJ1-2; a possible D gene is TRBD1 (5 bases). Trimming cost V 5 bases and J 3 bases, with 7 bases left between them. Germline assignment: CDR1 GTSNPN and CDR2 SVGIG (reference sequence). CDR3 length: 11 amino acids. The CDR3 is CAWSTDYGYTF. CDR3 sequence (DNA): TGTGCCTGGTCGACAGACTATGGCTACACCTTC.

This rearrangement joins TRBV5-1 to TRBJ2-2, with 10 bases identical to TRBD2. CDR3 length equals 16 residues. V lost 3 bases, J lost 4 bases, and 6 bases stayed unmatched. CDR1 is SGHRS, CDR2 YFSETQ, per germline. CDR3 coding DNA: TGCGCCAGCAGCTGGTCACTAGCGGGAAGCACCGGGGAGCTGTTTTTT. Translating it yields CASSWSLAGSTGELFF.

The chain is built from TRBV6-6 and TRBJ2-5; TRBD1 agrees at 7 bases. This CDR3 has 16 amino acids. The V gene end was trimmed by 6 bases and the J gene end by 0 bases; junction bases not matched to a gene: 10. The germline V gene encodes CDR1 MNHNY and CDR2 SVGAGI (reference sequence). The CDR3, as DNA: TGTGCCAGCAGCCAACTAGGGACAGAGTACCAAGAGACCCAGTACTTC. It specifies CASSQLGTEYQETQYF.

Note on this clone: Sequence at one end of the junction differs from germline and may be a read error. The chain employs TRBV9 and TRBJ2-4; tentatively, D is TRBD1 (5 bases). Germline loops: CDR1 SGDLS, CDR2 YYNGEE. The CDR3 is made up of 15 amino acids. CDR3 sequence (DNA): TGTGCCAGCAGCGTATTTCCTGGGGCCAAAAACAGTCAGTACTTC. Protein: CASSVFPGAKNSQYF.

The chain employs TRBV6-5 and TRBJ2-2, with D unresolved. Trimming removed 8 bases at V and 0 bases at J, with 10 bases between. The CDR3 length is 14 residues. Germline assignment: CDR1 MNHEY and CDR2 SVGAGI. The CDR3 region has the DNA TGTGCCAGCCGATCGCAGTCGAACACCGGGGAGCTGTTTTTT. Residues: CASRSQSNTGELFF.

This CDR3 reads CASSFTGRTDTQYF. As DNA, the CDR3 is TGTGCCAGCAGTTTTACCGGGAGGACAGATACGCAGTATTTT. V gene TRBV27 combines with J gene TRBJ2-3; 7 bases match TRBD2. CDR1 MNHEY and CDR2 SMNVEV come from the germline V gene (reference sequence). The trim removed 3 bases at V and 3 bases at J, leaving 3 bases unmatched. This CDR3 contains 14 residues.

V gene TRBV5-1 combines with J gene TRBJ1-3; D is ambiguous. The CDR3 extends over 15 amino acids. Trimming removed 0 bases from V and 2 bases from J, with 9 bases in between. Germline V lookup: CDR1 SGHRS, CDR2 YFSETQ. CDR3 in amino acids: CASSLGSFPGNTIYF. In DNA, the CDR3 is TGCGCCAGCAGCTTGGGTAGTTTTCCTGGAAACACCATATATTTT.

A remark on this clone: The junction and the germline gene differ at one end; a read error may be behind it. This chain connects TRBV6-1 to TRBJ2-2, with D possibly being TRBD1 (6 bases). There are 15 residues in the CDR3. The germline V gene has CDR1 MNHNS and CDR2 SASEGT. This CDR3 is CASRPLTGITRELFF. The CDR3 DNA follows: TGTGCCAGCAGGCCCCTCACAGGGATCACCCGGGAGCTGTTTTTT.

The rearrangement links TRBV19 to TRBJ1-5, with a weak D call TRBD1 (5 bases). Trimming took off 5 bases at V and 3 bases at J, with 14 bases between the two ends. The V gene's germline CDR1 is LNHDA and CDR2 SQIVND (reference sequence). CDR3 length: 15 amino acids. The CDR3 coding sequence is TGTGCCAGTAGTGGGGGGAACGGAGTCAATCAGCCCCAGCATTTT. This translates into CASSGGNGVNQPQHF.

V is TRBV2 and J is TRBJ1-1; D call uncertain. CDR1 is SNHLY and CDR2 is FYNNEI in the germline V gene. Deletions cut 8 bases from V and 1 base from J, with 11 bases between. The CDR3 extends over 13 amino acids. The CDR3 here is CASGNSPNTEAFF. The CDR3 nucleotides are TGTGCCAGCGGTAACAGCCCGAACACTGAAGCTTTCTTT. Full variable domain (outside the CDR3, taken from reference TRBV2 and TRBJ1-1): EPEVTQTPSHQVTQMGQEVILRCVPISNHLYFYWYRQILGQKVEFLVSFYNNEISEKSEIFDDQFSVERPDGSNFTLKIRSTKLEDSAMYFCASGNSPNTEAFFGQGTRLTVV.

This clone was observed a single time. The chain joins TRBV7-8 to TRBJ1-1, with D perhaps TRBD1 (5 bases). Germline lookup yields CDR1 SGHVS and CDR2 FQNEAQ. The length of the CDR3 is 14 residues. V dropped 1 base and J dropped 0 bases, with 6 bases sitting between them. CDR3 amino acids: CASSLDRLNTEAFF. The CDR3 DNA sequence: TGTGCCAGCAGCTTAGACAGGTTGAACACTGAAGCTTTCTTT. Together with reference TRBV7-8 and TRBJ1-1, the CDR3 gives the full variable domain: GAGVSQSPRYKVAKRGQDVALRCDPISGHVSLFWYQQALGQGPEFLTYFQNEAQLDKSGLPSDRFFAERPEGSVSTLKIQRTQQEDSAVYLCASSLDRLNTEAFFGQGTRLTVV.

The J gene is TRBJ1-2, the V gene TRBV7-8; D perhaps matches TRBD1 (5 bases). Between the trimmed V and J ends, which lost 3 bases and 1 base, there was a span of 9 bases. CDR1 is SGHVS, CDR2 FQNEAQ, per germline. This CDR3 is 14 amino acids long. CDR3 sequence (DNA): TGTGCCAGCAGCTTGGTCAGGGATAACTATGGCTACACCTTC. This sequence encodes CASSLVRDNYGYTF.

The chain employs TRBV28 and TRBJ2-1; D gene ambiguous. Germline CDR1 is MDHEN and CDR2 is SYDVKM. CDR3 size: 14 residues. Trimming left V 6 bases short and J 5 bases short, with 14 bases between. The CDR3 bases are TGTGCCAGCAGGCCCCGCGGAGCCCACAATGAGCAGTTCTTC. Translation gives CASRPRGAHNEQFF.

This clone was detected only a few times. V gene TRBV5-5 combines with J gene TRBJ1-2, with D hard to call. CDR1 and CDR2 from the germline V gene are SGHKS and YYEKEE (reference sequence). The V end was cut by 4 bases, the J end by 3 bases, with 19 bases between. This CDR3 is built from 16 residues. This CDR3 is CASSPSGVTSYYGYTF. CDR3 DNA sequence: TGTGCCAGCAGCCCCTCCGGGGTAACATCTTACTATGGCTACACCTTC.

This CDR3 reads CASSLSGGDQPQHF. In DNA form, the CDR3 reads TGCGCCAGCAGCCTTTCGGGGGGTGATCAGCCCCAGCATTTT. The V gene is TRBV5-1, the J gene TRBJ1-5; a possible D gene is TRBD1 (5 bases). The CDR3 is 14 residues long. Trimming shortened V by 4 bases and J by 5 bases, and 13 bases separated the two germline ends. Looked up from germline, CDR1 is SGHRS and CDR2 is YFSETQ.

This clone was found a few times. The CDR3 loop is CASSVGPVETDTQYF. The CDR3 DNA is TGTGCCAGCAGCGTAGGTCCCGTCGAGACAGATACGCAGTATTTT. The chain recombines TRBV9 with TRBJ2-3; D gene ambiguous. Germline V lookup: CDR1 SGDLS, CDR2 YYNGEE. The CDR3 has 15 residues. V was clipped by 0 bases and J by 3 bases, with 11 bases between them.

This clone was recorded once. The CDR3 is CAVGLTEAFF. CDR3 in DNA: TGTGCCGTGGGACTCACTGAAGCTTTCTTT. This chain links TRBV6-5 with TRBJ1-1; possible D gene TRBD1, 5 bases. The CDR3 is 10 residues long. V dropped 11 bases and J dropped 4 bases, with 8 bases sitting between them. Germline CDR1 and CDR2: MNHEY and SVGAGI.

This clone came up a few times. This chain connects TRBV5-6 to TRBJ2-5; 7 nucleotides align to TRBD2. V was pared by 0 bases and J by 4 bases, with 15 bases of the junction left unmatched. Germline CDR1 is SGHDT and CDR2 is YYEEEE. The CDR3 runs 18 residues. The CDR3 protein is CASSLARTRGGVRETQYF. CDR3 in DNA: TGTGCCAGCAGCTTGGCCAGGACGCGCGGGGGAGTGAGAGAGACCCAGTACTTC. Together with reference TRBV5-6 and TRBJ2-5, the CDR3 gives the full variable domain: DAGVTQSPTHLIKTRGQQVTLRCSPKSGHDTVSWYQQALGQGPQFIFQYYEEEERQRGNFPDRFSGHQFPNYSSELNVNALLLGDSALYLCASSLARTRGGVRETQYFGPGTRLLVL.

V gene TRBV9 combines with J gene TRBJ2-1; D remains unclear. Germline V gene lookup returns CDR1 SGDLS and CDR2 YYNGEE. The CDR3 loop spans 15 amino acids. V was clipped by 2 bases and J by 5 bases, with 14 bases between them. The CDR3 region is CASSVGPPDNNEQFF. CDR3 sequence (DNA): TGTGCCAGCAGCGTTGGTCCCCCTGACAACAATGAGCAGTTCTTC.

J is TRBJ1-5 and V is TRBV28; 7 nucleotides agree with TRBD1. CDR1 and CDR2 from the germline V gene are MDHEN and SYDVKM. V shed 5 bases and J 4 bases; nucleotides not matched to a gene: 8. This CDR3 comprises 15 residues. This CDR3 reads CASSERDRLNQPQHF. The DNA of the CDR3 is TGTGCCAGCAGTGAACGGGACAGACTTAATCAGCCCCAGCATTTT.

DNA of the CDR3: TGTGCCAGCAGTTCCGACTGGGTTCGGAGCGGGGAGCTGTTTTTT. Translation gives CASSSDWVRSGELFF. This rearrangement joins TRBV27 to TRBJ2-2, with D unresolved. CDR3 length equals 15 residues. Trimming pared 4 bases from V and 7 bases from J, leaving 16 bases between. CDR1 is MNHEY, CDR2 SMNVEV, per germline (reference sequence).

In DNA, the CDR3 is TGTGCCAGCAGCTCGGGGGGGAAGCAAGAGACCCAGTACTTC. Amino acid sequence: CASSSGGKQETQYF. V and J are TRBV5-4 and TRBJ2-5; 8 bases align to TRBD2. The germline CDR1 and CDR2 sequences are SGHNT and YYREEE (reference sequence). J gave up 2 bases and V 3 bases, and 3 bases lay outside the gene matches. The CDR3 totals 14 residues.

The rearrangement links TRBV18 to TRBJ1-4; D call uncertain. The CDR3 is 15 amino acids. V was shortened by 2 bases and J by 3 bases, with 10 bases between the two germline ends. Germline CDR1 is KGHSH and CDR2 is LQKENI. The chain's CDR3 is CASSPAGRPNEKLFF. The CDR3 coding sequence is TGTGCCAGCTCACCAGCGGGGAGGCCTAATGAAAAACTGTTTTTT.

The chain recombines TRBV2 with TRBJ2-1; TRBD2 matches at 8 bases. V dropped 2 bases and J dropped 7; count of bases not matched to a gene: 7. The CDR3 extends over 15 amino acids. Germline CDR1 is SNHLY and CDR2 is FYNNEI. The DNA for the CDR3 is TGTGCCAGCAGTGAATCTCCGGGACTAGAGAATGAGCAGTTCTTC. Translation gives CASSESPGLENEQFF.